This TCR beta chain appears in the sequencing data of a study of beta chain features in type 1 diabetes. This clone was recorded a few times. Its antigen is as yet unknown. Central memory, naive, regulatory and stem cell-like memory CD4+ cells were sorted by CD45RO/CCR7/CD25/CD127/CD95/CD27. Regarding the study as a whole: A greater similarity of naive, central memory and Treg TCRB repertoires was seen among patients than among healthy donors. For Type 1 diabetes patients, all four CD4+ subsets carried TCRB CDR3s that were moderately but significantly shorter.

Every isolated RNA sample was fully reverse transcribed, so sequencing captured expressed TCRB transcripts. Naive, central memory and regulatory T cell samples averaged about 3.5 million reads. Some clones are missing from TCRdb's copy, which holds only in-frame ones; the method was immunoSEQ multiplex PCR. Of fewer than 550,000 clones listed, roughly 11% are singletons. The TCR sequence derives from a woman aged 18-29 years in good health. The source material was naive CD4+ T cells from blood.

CDR3 protein: CSAKGSTEAFF. CDR3 coding DNA: TGCAGTGCTAAGGGGAGCACTGAAGCTTTCTTT. The rearrangement links TRBV20-1 to TRBJ1-1; D may be TRBD1 (5 bases). The V gene's germline CDR1 is DFQATT and CDR2 SNEGSKA (reference sequence). CDR3 length equals 11 residues. V dropped 4 bases and J dropped 4 bases, with 7 bases sitting between them.